A selection of T cell receptor beta chains follows, all from one sample in a study of blood T cell repertoires in COVID-19. Profiling relied on immunoSEQ multiplex PCR, and the TCRdb table lists in-frame clones only, not all of them. The sample shows about 100,000 clones, about 85% of them seen only once. The sequencing sample was made of peripheral blood. These receptors were taken from a woman between 65 and 79 years old with active or convalescent COVID-19. Both conserved end residues are part of each CDR3. The order of the fields is J gene, clone size, V gene, D gene, CDR3 DNA, CDR3 protein. The D gene is left open where the match is weak. Where a row states a size, it is once, few, many or the class of an expanded clone; other rows omit it.

j_call: TRBJ1-2; clone_size: NA; v_call: TRBV6-1; d_call: NA; cdr3_nt: TGTGCCAGCAGTGAACTATCAGGGGTTGGCTACACCTTC; cdr3_aa: CASSELSGVGYTF
j_call: TRBJ1-1; clone_size: NA; v_call: TRBV4-3; d_call: NA; cdr3_nt: TGCGCCAGCAGCCAAGCTGGGCGGGTAGGCAGAGAAGCTTTCTTT; cdr3_aa: CASSQAGRVGREAFF
j_call: TRBJ2-1; clone_size: NA; v_call: TRBV4-3; d_call: TRBD2; cdr3_nt: TGCGCCAGCAGCCAAGGGGGGACTAGCGGGAGCTCCTACAATGAGCAGTTCTTC; cdr3_aa: CASSQGGTSGSSYNEQFF
j_call: TRBJ1-5; clone_size: few; v_call: TRBV15; d_call: TRBD1; cdr3_nt: TGTGCCACCAGCAGAGATTTTTCCAGGGGGAGCAATCAGCCCCAGCATTTT; cdr3_aa: CATSRDFSRGSNQPQHF
j_call: TRBJ2-1; clone_size: NA; v_call: TRBV5-1; d_call: TRBD2; cdr3_nt: TGCGCCAGCAGCTCCATTGGGGCGGGGGGGACGGTAAACTACAATGAGCAGTTCTTC; cdr3_aa: CASSSIGAGGTVNYNEQFF
j_call: TRBJ1-5; clone_size: NA; v_call: TRBV3-1/TRBV3-2; d_call: TRBD1; cdr3_nt: TGTGCCAGCAGCCAGGGACAGGGGCCCGTTACGCCCCAGCATTTT; cdr3_aa: CASSQGQGPVTPQHF
j_call: TRBJ1-6; clone_size: NA; v_call: TRBV7-8; d_call: TRBD1; cdr3_nt: TGTGCCAGCAGCTTGCCGACAGGGGGCAGTAATTCACCCCTCCACTTT; cdr3_aa: CASSLPTGGSNSPLHF
j_call: TRBJ2-5; clone_size: NA; v_call: TRBV5-4; d_call: TRBD2; cdr3_nt: TGTGCCAGCAGGCCGACTAGCGGGAGTGGTGAGACCCAGTACTTC; cdr3_aa: CASRPTSGSGETQYF
j_call: TRBJ1-6; clone_size: NA; v_call: TRBV28; d_call: NA; cdr3_nt: TGTGCCACCGGGGGGAGGCCGGGTTCACCCCTCCACTTT; cdr3_aa: CATGGRPGSPLHF
j_call: TRBJ2-6; clone_size: NA; v_call: TRBV5-4; d_call: TRBD1; cdr3_nt: TGTGCCAGCAGCACCGCGACAGGGGGCGCCCCGGGGGGGGCCAACGTCCTGACTTTC; cdr3_aa: CASSTATGGAPGGANVLTF
j_call: TRBJ1-5; clone_size: NA; v_call: TRBV2; d_call: NA; cdr3_nt: TGTGCCAGCAATAATCGGATCGGGACATCAAGCAATCAGCCCCAGCATTTT; cdr3_aa: CASNNRIGTSSNQPQHF